This T cell receptor beta chain was profiled in a study of T cell repertoires in cytomegalovirus infection. TCRdb reprocessed the reads with MiXCR, giving one entry per CDR3 protein. The sample yields about 310,000 distinct CDR3 sequences, about a sixth seen once. This clonotype was observed many times. The sequence derives from a human donor in good health (CMV status not recorded). Some clones in this sample may be carry-over from other donors' samples. The sample was PBMCs.

CDR3 sequence reads: CASSEYRGRVNTEAFF. Written as DNA, the CDR3 is TGTGCCAGCAGTGAGTACAGGGGGCGGGTGAACACTGAAGCTTTCTTT. The rearrangement joins TRBV6-5 to TRBJ1-1; TRBD1 matches 9 bases. CDR1 and CDR2 (germline): MNHEY, SVGAGI. Trimming at V came to 5 bases and at J to 0 bases, leaving 7 bases not matched to a gene. The CDR3 spans 16 residues.